What follows are 32 T cell receptor beta chains derived from one specimen sequenced in a study of blood T cell repertoires in COVID-19. Measured with immunoSEQ multiplex PCR; TCRdb has only the in-frame clones, and not every one. The table records under 400,000 clones, around 87% of them present only once. The sample comprised PBMCs or T cells enriched from blood (not recorded which). These receptors came from a man in his forties or fifties in a cohort exposed to, infected with or recovered from COVID-19 (not recorded which).

The chain uses TRBV6-5 and TRBJ2-2; D is perhaps TRBD1 (6 bases). The germline V gene has CDR1 MNHEY and CDR2 SVGAGI. The CDR3 sequence is 14 residues long. The V and J ends lost 11 bases and 6 bases respectively, with 19 bases between them. DNA for the CDR3: TGTGCCGCGGCCGGGACACCCTCGCCCGGGGAGCTGTTTTTT. It is translated as CAAAGTPSPGELFF.

This clone was picked up one time. The gene calls are TRBV20-1 and TRBJ2-1; D is ambiguous. Germline assignment: CDR1 DFQATT and CDR2 SNEGSKA (reference sequence). CDR3 length: 11 residues. The V end was cut by 0 bases, the J end by 7 bases, with 4 bases between. The chain's CDR3 is CSARDPNEQFF. DNA for the CDR3: TGCAGTGCTAGAGATCCTAATGAGCAGTTCTTC.

The chain employs TRBV7-9 and TRBJ2-1; D remains unclear. CDR1 is SEHNR and CDR2 is FQNEAQ in the germline V gene (reference sequence). V was trimmed by 2 bases and J by 4 bases, leaving 6 bases between them. The CDR3 sequence is 13 residues long. The CDR3 nucleotides are TGTGCCAGCAGCTTACAGAAGTACAATGAGCAGTTCTTC. Encoded protein: CASSLQKYNEQFF.

The J gene is TRBJ2-7, the V gene TRBV6-5; D may be TRBD1 (6 bases). V lost 6 bases and J lost 6, with 9 bases in between. Germline CDR1 is MNHEY and CDR2 is SVGAGI. CDR3 size: 11 residues. CDR3 in DNA: TGTGCCAGCAGGGGGGCTCGCGAGCAGTACTTC. It yields the protein CASRGAREQYF.

The chain couples TRBV27 to TRBJ1-5; 7 bases are a match to TRBD1. The CDR3 length is 14 residues. Trimming took 6 bases from V and 7 from J; bases not matched to a gene: 9. The V gene's germline CDR1 is MNHEY and CDR2 SMNVEV (reference sequence). The CDR3 DNA is TGTGCCAGCAGCGAGAGGGGGCGCGGACAGCCCCAGCATTTT. Its protein product is CASSERGRGQPQHF.

As concerns this clone: An end of the junction does not agree with germline; a read error may underlie this. The J gene is TRBJ2-7, the V gene TRBV27; the match to TRBD1 covers 10 bases. CDR3 length equals 13 residues. Germline V lookup: CDR1 MNHEY, CDR2 SMNVEV (reference sequence). CDR3 nucleotide sequence: TGTGCCAGCTCCGGGACAGGGGCCCGAATCTATAAATTC. It specifies CASSGTGARIYKF.

The chain couples TRBV11-3 to TRBJ2-3, with 7 bases lining up with TRBD1. Trimming at V came to 5 bases and at J to 1 base, leaving 6 bases not matched to a gene. This CDR3 contains 15 residues. Germline assignment: CDR1 SGHNT and CDR2 YENEEA. In nucleotides, the CDR3 is TGTGCCAGCAGCAAGGGACAGTCGGGCACAGATACGCAGTATTTT. Translated, it gives CASSKGQSGTDTQYF. Combining the CDR3 with reference TRBV11-3 and TRBJ2-3 gives the whole variable domain EAGVVQSPRYKIIEKKQPVAFWCNPISGHNTLYWYLQNLGQGPELLIRYENEEAVDDSQLPKDRFSAERLKGVDSTLKIQPAELGDSAVYLCASSKGQSGTDTQYFGPGTRLTVL.

The chain combines TRBV5-6 with TRBJ2-7; maybe TRBD2 (6 bases). CDR1 and CDR2 (germline): SGHDT, YYEEEE. V was clipped by 4 bases and J by 5 bases, with 16 bases between them. This CDR3 spans 14 amino acids. CDR3 sequence: CASSLGGGMNEQYF. The CDR3 bases are TGTGCCAGCAGCCTGGGCGGCGGGATGAACGAGCAGTACTTC.

The chain employs TRBV6-5 and TRBJ1-2; weak D call: TRBD1 (5 bases). The CDR3 covers 14 residues. V was cut by 6 bases and J by 4 bases, with 15 bases left in between. The germline V gene encodes CDR1 MNHEY and CDR2 SVGAGI. CDR3 DNA: TGTGCCAGCAGGGGAGTGGGACTTATCTATGGCTACACCTTC. Its translation: CASRGVGLIYGYTF.

The chain links TRBV19 to TRBJ2-2; TRBD2 agrees at 12 bases. The ends lost 5 bases at V and 6 bases at J; junction bases unmatched: 7. The CDR3 is 16 amino acids. Germline loops: CDR1 LNHDA, CDR2 SQIVND (reference sequence). In nucleotides, the CDR3 is TGTGCCAGTAGTGTAACTAGCGGGAGGTTTGCCGGGGAGCTGTTTTTT. It translates to CASSVTSGRFAGELFF.

V and J are TRBV5-1 and TRBJ1-1; D is ambiguous. The CDR3 consists of 15 residues. Trimming removed 4 bases from V and 4 bases from J, with 17 bases in between. In germline, CDR1 is SGHRS, CDR2 YFSETQ. The CDR3 bases are TGCGCCAGCAGCCCCCTCCTTGGAACTAGCACTGAAGCTTTCTTT. As protein: CASSPLLGTSTEAFF.

This clone has just one count. V is TRBV28 and J is TRBJ1-6; TRBD1 matches at 7 bases. The germline V gene has CDR1 MDHEN and CDR2 SYDVKM. The V gene end was trimmed by 6 bases and the J gene end by 7 bases; junction bases not matched to a gene: 9. The length of the CDR3 is 15 residues. The CDR3 region has the DNA TGTGCCAGCAGCCGATCGACAGGGTCCAATTCACCCCTCCACTTT. Translated, it gives CASSRSTGSNSPLHF.

The chain joins TRBV6-1 to TRBJ2-5; 8 positions match TRBD2. The germline gives CDR1 MNHNS, CDR2 SASEGT. This CDR3 spans 15 amino acids. After removal of 2 bases from V and 2 bases from J, the junction contained 4 bases not matched to a gene. The CDR3 spells CASSESTGGQETQYF. The CDR3 DNA follows: TGTGCCAGCAGTGAAAGTACGGGAGGGCAAGAGACCCAGTACTTC.

This rearrangement joins TRBV5-6 to TRBJ2-7; the D is unclear. Germline V gives CDR1 SGHDT, CDR2 YYEEEE. The length of the CDR3 is 11 residues. Trimming shortened V by 3 bases and J by 1 base, and 2 bases separated the two germline ends. The CDR3: CASSSSYEQYF. The DNA of the CDR3 is TGTGCCAGCAGCTCGTCCTACGAGCAGTACTTC.

The J gene is TRBJ2-3, the V gene TRBV5-4, with 7 positions matching TRBD2. The CDR3 has 16 amino acids. Germline V lookup: CDR1 SGHNT, CDR2 YYREEE (reference sequence). V lost 4 bases to trimming and J lost 6 bases; unmatched junction nucleotides: 14. CDR3 protein: CASSPLSGTSRDTQYF. CDR3 DNA: TGTGCCAGCAGCCCTCTGAGCGGGACCTCCAGGGATACGCAGTATTTT.

As to this clone: The sample holds other DNA sequences that translate to the same CDR3. The chain is built from TRBV30 and TRBJ1-6; D gene uncertain. Germline CDR1 GTSNPN, CDR2 SVGIG (reference sequence). This CDR3 region has 14 residues. V was trimmed by 4 bases and J by 1 base, leaving 8 bases between them. The CDR3 loop is CAWTSGSYNSPLHF. The CDR3 DNA reads TGTGCCTGGACCTCGGGTTCCTATAATTCACCCCTCCACTTT.

V gene TRBV11-3 combines with J gene TRBJ2-3; D is ambiguous. This CDR3 contains 15 residues. Germline V gene data show CDR1 as SGHNT and CDR2 as YENEEA. The ends were cut back, 0 bases at V and 5 bases at J, with 12 bases in the middle. CDR3 in amino acids: CASSLDGRSIDTQYF. As DNA, the CDR3 is TGTGCCAGCAGCTTAGATGGGCGAAGTATAGATACGCAGTATTTT.

This chain joins TRBV7-8 and TRBJ2-1, with D perhaps matching TRBD2 (6 bases). The CDR3 sequence is 15 residues long. Looked up from germline, CDR1 is SGHVS and CDR2 is FQNEAQ. Between the trimmed V and J ends, which lost 6 bases and 0 bases, there was a span of 12 bases. The CDR3 loop is CASRRAGRSYNEQFF. In DNA, the CDR3 is TGTGCCAGCAGACGAGCGGGCCGCTCCTACAATGAGCAGTTCTTC. Filled out from reference TRBV7-8 and TRBJ2-1, the complete variable domain reads GAGVSQSPRYKVAKRGQDVALRCDPISGHVSLFWYQQALGQGPEFLTYFQNEAQLDKSGLPSDRFFAERPEGSVSTLKIQRTQQEDSAVYLCASRRAGRSYNEQFFGPGTRLTVL.

The chain recombines TRBV5-1 with TRBJ2-3; 9 bases are shared with TRBD2. The CDR3 extends over 16 amino acids. Germline V gives CDR1 SGHRS, CDR2 YFSETQ. V was pared by 0 bases and J by 0 bases, with 2 bases of the junction left unmatched. CDR3 DNA sequence: TGCGCCAGCAGCTTGGCCCTAGCGGGGAGCACAGATACGCAGTATTTT. Protein sequence: CASSLALAGSTDTQYF. Using reference TRBV5-1 and TRBJ2-3 for the parts outside the CDR3, the full variable domain is KAGVTQTPRYLIKTRGQQVTLSCSPISGHRSVSWYQQTPGQGLQFLFEYFSETQRNKGNFPGRFSGRQFSNSRSEMNVSTLELGDSALYLCASSLALAGSTDTQYFGPGTRLTVL.

A single count supports this clone. V is TRBV5-1 and J is TRBJ2-5; 9 bases are a match to TRBD1. The junction had 8 bases not matched to a gene; V was cut back by 4 bases and J by 1 base. CDR3 length equals 16 residues. Germline V gives CDR1 SGHRS, CDR2 YFSETQ. The CDR3 reads CASSQTGTGTQETQYF. The CDR3 DNA reads as TGCGCCAGCAGCCAAACCGGGACAGGGACCCAAGAGACCCAGTACTTC.

The chain recombines TRBV27 with TRBJ2-3; TRBD2 matches 10 bases. Germline V gene lookup returns CDR1 MNHEY and CDR2 SMNVEV (reference sequence). This CDR3 comprises 16 residues. V lost 5 bases to trimming and J lost 2 bases; unmatched junction nucleotides: 7. The CDR3 DNA is TGTGCCAGCAGTATCTCTAGCGGGGGTACCACAGATACGCAGTATTTT. Amino acid sequence: CASSISSGGTTDTQYF.

The chain is built from TRBV6-5 and TRBJ2-7; D not certain. V shed 7 bases and J shed 5 bases, with 18 bases lying between them. CDR1 is MNHEY, CDR2 SVGAGI, per germline. The CDR3 covers 14 residues. CDR3 amino acids: CASNPLAQWHEQYF. CDR3 DNA sequence: TGTGCCAGCAACCCCCTTGCCCAGTGGCACGAGCAGTACTTC.

The chain has TRBV7-8 and TRBJ1-5, with 8 bases lining up with TRBD1. With 5 bases clipped from V and 7 bases from J, the junction kept 7 bases outside the gene matches. This CDR3 contains 14 residues. In germline, CDR1 is SGHVS, CDR2 FQNEAQ. Written as DNA, the CDR3 is TGTGCCAGCAGCCTTCGGACAGGGCTCCAGCCCCAGCATTTT. Amino acid sequence: CASSLRTGLQPQHF.

V and J are TRBV5-4 and TRBJ2-5; 7 bases fit TRBD2. With 0 bases clipped from V and 3 bases from J, the junction kept 8 bases outside the gene matches. CDR3 size: 16 residues. Germline loops: CDR1 SGHNT, CDR2 YYREEE (reference sequence). This CDR3 reads CASSLDQLAAKETQYF. The CDR3 nucleotides are TGTGCCAGCAGCTTGGACCAGCTAGCGGCTAAAGAGACCCAGTACTTC.

The chain combines TRBV19 with TRBJ2-7; D is perhaps TRBD2 (6 bases). Germline values: CDR1 LNHDA, CDR2 SQIVND (reference sequence). The CDR3 has 13 amino acids. The V gene lost 4 bases and the J gene lost 2 bases, with 9 bases spanning the gap. CDR3 nucleotides: TGTGCCAGTAGTAAGGGCGGGGCCTACGAGCAGTACTTC. Encoded protein: CASSKGGAYEQYF.

The chain couples TRBV3-1 (or the pseudogene TRBV3-2) to TRBJ1-2; 8 nucleotides line up with TRBD1. This CDR3 comprises 15 residues. Germline CDR1 LGHDT, CDR2 YNNKEL (reference sequence). The trim removed 4 bases at V and 8 bases at J, leaving 12 bases unmatched. The CDR3 is CASSPPRRGQEGYTF. The CDR3, as DNA: TGTGCCAGCAGCCCGCCACGCAGGGGGCAGGAGGGCTACACCTTC.

This chain joins TRBV15 and TRBJ1-3, with D hard to call. Germline CDR1 reads LNHNV; CDR2 reads YYDKDF (reference sequence). Trimming took 0 bases from V and 0 from J, leaving 9 bases between them. The CDR3 runs 16 residues. DNA of the CDR3: TGTGCCACCAGCAGAGATCAGGCTCTCTCTGGAAACACCATATATTTT. Translating it yields CATSRDQALSGNTIYF.

This chain links TRBV6-5 with TRBJ2-7; 7 bases are a match to TRBD2. V lost 3 bases to trimming and J lost 4 bases; unmatched junction nucleotides: 9. Germline V gene data show CDR1 as MNHEY and CDR2 as SVGAGI. The CDR3 is 15 amino acids. The CDR3, as DNA: TGTGCCAGCAGTTATAGGGAGGCGGGAGAATACGAGCAGTACTTC. Its translation is CASSYREAGEYEQYF.

This clone was found a few times. The chain uses TRBV2 and TRBJ1-5; TRBD1 agrees at 7 bases. CDR1 and CDR2 from the germline V gene are SNHLY and FYNNEI. V shed 6 bases, J shed 1 base, and the junction held 6 bases outside the gene matches. The CDR3 covers 15 residues. The CDR3: CASRPDRASNQPQHF. The CDR3 coding sequence is TGTGCCAGCAGGCCTGACAGGGCAAGCAATCAGCCCCAGCATTTT.

The rearrangement uses TRBV7-8 and TRBJ1-1; a possible D gene is TRBD1 (6 bases). CDR1 and CDR2 (germline): SGHVS, FQNEAQ. This CDR3 comprises 14 residues. V shed 5 bases and J shed 0 bases, with 10 bases lying between them. The DNA for the CDR3 is TGTGCCAGCAGCGTCGGGACATTGAACACTGAAGCTTTCTTT. Protein sequence: CASSVGTLNTEAFF.

Remarks on this clone: The same CDR3 also results from other DNA sequences found in this sample. The chain combines TRBV9 with TRBJ2-1, with a possible D match to TRBD2 (6 bases). The CDR3 sequence is 15 residues long. The germline CDR1 and CDR2 sequences are SGDLS and YYNGEE. The germline V and J ends were trimmed by 4 bases and 1 base, with 12 bases remaining between them. CDR3 bases: TGTGCCAGCAGCCCTCGGGAGCGGTCCTACAATGAGCAGTTCTTC. Translating gives CASSPRERSYNEQFF.

This clone has a single count. The gene calls are TRBV2 and TRBJ2-2; 10 bases are shared with TRBD2. V shed 8 bases and J 1 base; nucleotides not matched to a gene: 4. The CDR3 length is 15 residues. The V gene's germline CDR1 is SNHLY and CDR2 FYNNEI. The CDR3: CASAGLAVNTGELFF. The CDR3 nucleotides read TGTGCCAGCGCCGGACTAGCGGTGAACACCGGGGAGCTGTTTTTT.